The rows below give T cell receptor beta chains drawn from one sample of a study of CD8+ T cells in alopecia areata. Sequencing was performed with immunoSEQ multiplex PCR; in TCRdb, only in-frame clones are kept and a portion is missing. Of about 290,000 clones in the sample, 58% are singletons; the top ten hold more than 1.5%. The sequenced sample was CD4+ T cells sorted from blood, obtained at week 24, from a patient treated with tofacitinib. The receptors were sampled from a human donor with alopecia areata. CDR3s include the opening cysteine and the closing phenylalanine or tryptophan. Fields, in order: V gene, CDR3 protein.

v_call: TRBV29-1; cdr3_aa: CSVRGSRGYEQYF
v_call: TRBV6-5; cdr3_aa: CASRRIATNEKLFF
v_call: TRBV9; cdr3_aa: CASSGTARNSPLHF
v_call: TRBV5-1; cdr3_aa: CASSLSDGTGWAYEQYF
v_call: TRBV6-1; cdr3_aa: CASSRLTETNYGYTF
v_call: TRBV4-1; cdr3_aa: CASRSGTEETQYF
v_call: TRBV2; cdr3_aa: CASSGSRGNTEAFF
v_call: TRBV29-1; cdr3_aa: CSVDDISYEQYF
v_call: TRBV2; cdr3_aa: CASSPDYPDTQYF
v_call: TRBV29-1; cdr3_aa: CSVAQGRSSYEQYF
v_call: TRBV9; cdr3_aa: CASSPRQGQETQYF
v_call: TRBV15; cdr3_aa: CATSRVDSVQYF
v_call: TRBV11-1; cdr3_aa: CASSSRRGAQEYF
v_call: TRBV2; cdr3_aa: CASSEGRSNSNQPQHF
v_call: TRBV7-8; cdr3_aa: CASSLGQGNTDTQYF
v_call: TRBV6-1; cdr3_aa: CASSEGTSAYTGELFF
v_call: TRBV5-1; cdr3_aa: CASSPVLQGAETQYF
v_call: TRBV5-4; cdr3_aa: CASSFDRLTYGYTF
v_call: TRBV11-2; cdr3_aa: CASSFGARETQYF
v_call: TRBV29-1; cdr3_aa: CSVGTGGGSYEQYF
v_call: TRBV5-1; cdr3_aa: CASSPGTGREGEQYF
v_call: TRBV4-2; cdr3_aa: CASSQDTSWTGEKGEQYF
v_call: TRBV19; cdr3_aa: CASPAEVPIQETQYF
v_call: TRBV5-4; cdr3_aa: CASSLAFGQGSTDTQYF
v_call: TRBV5-1; cdr3_aa: CASSLAVGASNEQFF
v_call: TRBV6-5; cdr3_aa: CASSYRGGNNSPLHF
v_call: TRBV30; cdr3_aa: CAWSVPPGTNQPQHF